What follows are 30 T cell receptor beta chains derived from one specimen sequenced in a study of shared clonotypes between healthy human individuals. Clones were sequenced by immunoSEQ multiplex PCR, and TCRdb holds only the in-frame ones, with some missing. The data show 800,000 to 1,200,000 clones, approximately 78% seen once. Specimen: memory CD4+ T cells from PBMCs. The subset denotes: CD45RA-negative fraction. The receptor set was obtained from a man between 18 and 35 years old in good health. Some clones in this sample may be carry-over from other donors' samples.

This clone is a singleton in its sample. V usage is TRBV7-9 and J usage is TRBJ2-1, with TRBD1 as a possible D gene (6 bases). V was clipped by 8 bases and J by 4 bases, with 9 bases between them. The CDR3 spans 12 residues. CDR1 is SEHNR, CDR2 FQNEAQ, per germline (reference sequence). CDR3 in amino acids: CASGTGYNEQFF. Here the CDR3 DNA reads TGTGCCAGCGGAACAGGGTACAATGAGCAGTTCTTC. Looking up the rest from reference TRBV7-9 and TRBJ2-1 gives the full variable domain: DTGVSQNPRHKITKRGQNVTFRCDPISEHNRLYWYRQTLGQGPEFLTYFQNEAQLEKSRLLSDRFSAERPKGSFSTLEIQRTEQGDSAMYLCASGTGYNEQFFGPGTRLTVL.

J is TRBJ1-1 and V is TRBV5-1; the match to TRBD1 covers 10 bases. V was clipped by 4 bases and J by 5 bases; unmatched bases: 5. The CDR3 runs 14 residues. Germline CDR1 reads SGHRS; CDR2 reads YFSETQ. The CDR3 reads CASSGQGVGTEAFF. CDR3 sequence (DNA): TGCGCCAGCAGCGGACAGGGGGTTGGTACTGAAGCTTTCTTT. Together with reference TRBV5-1 and TRBJ1-1, the CDR3 gives the full variable domain: KAGVTQTPRYLIKTRGQQVTLSCSPISGHRSVSWYQQTPGQGLQFLFEYFSETQRNKGNFPGRFSGRQFSNSRSEMNVSTLELGDSALYLCASSGQGVGTEAFFGQGTRLTVV.

V and J are TRBV7-7 and TRBJ2-5, with 7 positions matching TRBD1. The V gene's germline CDR1 is SSHAT and CDR2 FNYEAQ (reference sequence). The CDR3 runs 14 residues. With V trimmed by 6 bases and J by 5 bases, 9 bases remained unmatched. CDR3 in amino acids: CASSQQGYLETQYF. The CDR3 DNA follows: TGTGCCAGCAGTCAACAGGGGTATCTGGAGACCCAGTACTTC.

The chain uses TRBV27 and TRBJ2-3; 9 bases are a match to TRBD2. Trimming took 5 bases from V and 5 from J; bases not matched to a gene: 5. From germline, CDR1 is MNHEY and CDR2 SMNVEV (reference sequence). The CDR3 sequence is 14 residues long. The CDR3 DNA follows: TGTGCCAGCAGTCCAAGACTAGCGGTAGATACGCAGTATTTT. It codes for CASSPRLAVDTQYF.

Details on this clone: Other DNA sequences in this sample translate to the same CDR3. Written as DNA, the CDR3 is TGTGCCATCAGTGAGCGAGGGAACACTGAAGCTTTCTTT. Amino acid sequence: CAISERGNTEAFF. The chain links TRBV10-3 to TRBJ1-1; D gene ambiguous. Germline V CDR1 and CDR2: ENHRY, SYGVKD. CDR3 length equals 13 residues. Deletions cut 2 bases from V and 1 base from J, with 5 bases between.

V usage is TRBV28 and J usage is TRBJ1-1, with 7 bases lining up with TRBD1. The CDR3 is made up of 13 amino acids. Germline V CDR1 and CDR2: MDHEN, SYDVKM. V dropped 3 bases and J dropped 6; count of bases not matched to a gene: 4. The DNA for the CDR3 is TGTGCCAGCAGTTTGACAGGGCCCCCTGAAGCTTTCTTT. Protein product: CASSLTGPPEAFF.

This chain links TRBV30 with TRBJ1-1; D is uncertain. Trimming removed 6 bases at V and 4 bases at J, with 18 bases between. CDR1 is GTSNPN, CDR2 SVGIG, per germline (reference sequence). CDR3 size: 14 residues. The CDR3 here is CACAAFWVGTEAFF. DNA of the CDR3: TGTGCCTGCGCGGCCTTCTGGGTGGGCACTGAAGCTTTCTTT. The variable domain in full, completed from reference TRBV30 and TRBJ1-1, reads SQTIHQWPATLVQPVGSPLSLECTVEGTSNPNLYWYRQAAGRGLQLLFYSVGIGQISSEVPQNLSASRPQDRQFILSSKKLLLSDSGFYLCACAAFWVGTEAFFGQGTRLTVV.

This clone was detected a few times. J is TRBJ2-5 and V is TRBV27; D assignment may be TRBD1 or TRBD2 (5 bases each). Trimming stripped 3 bases from V and 2 bases from J, with 13 bases between. The CDR3 consists of 15 residues. The germline gives CDR1 MNHEY, CDR2 SMNVEV (reference sequence). CDR3 DNA: TGTGCCAGCAGTTTGAACCGGGACGCTCAAGAGACCCAGTACTTC. Translated: CASSLNRDAQETQYF.

V is TRBV11-2 and J is TRBJ1-3; D is uncertain. The ends were cut back, 2 bases at V and 4 bases at J, with 6 bases in the middle. The germline CDR1 and CDR2 sequences are SGHAT and FQNNGV. The CDR3 loop spans 13 amino acids. CDR3 DNA: TGTGCCAGCAGCTTATCTGCAGGAAACACCATATATTTT. This sequence encodes CASSLSAGNTIYF.

The chain combines TRBV5-5 with TRBJ1-5; D gene unclear. Trimming left V 0 bases short and J 6 bases short, with 19 bases between. Germline V gene sequence: CDR1 SGHKS, CDR2 YYEKEE (reference sequence). CDR3 length: 17 residues. This chain's CDR3 is CASSLDRTKGGFQPQHF. The DNA of the CDR3 is TGTGCCAGCAGCTTGGATAGGACCAAGGGAGGCTTTCAGCCCCAGCATTTT.

In this sample, this clone turned up once. The chain couples TRBV7-2 to TRBJ1-4; 9 bases align to TRBD1. The CDR3 length is 17 residues. With 6 bases clipped from V and 5 bases from J, the junction kept 13 bases outside the gene matches. CDR1 is SGHTA, CDR2 FQGNSA, per germline. CDR3 sequence reads: CASRPGTGKGSNEKLFF. The DNA for the CDR3 is TGTGCCAGCAGGCCCGGGACAGGGAAGGGTTCGAATGAAAAACTGTTTTTT.

The chain employs TRBV5-4 and TRBJ1-3; D perhaps matches TRBD1 (6 bases). Trimming removed 4 bases from V and 2 bases from J, with 10 bases in between. Germline CDR1 and CDR2: SGHNT and YYREEE (reference sequence). The CDR3 has 14 amino acids. The CDR3 DNA sequence: TGTGCCAGCAGCCCCCAGGGGACTGGAAACACCATATATTTT. It specifies CASSPQGTGNTIYF.

The chain couples TRBV5-6 to TRBJ1-1; D unclear. V lost 0 bases, J lost 1 base, and 7 bases lay in between. CDR1 and CDR2 (germline): SGHDT, YYEEEE. The length of the CDR3 is 14 residues. The CDR3 bases are TGTGCCAGCAGCTTGGGTCTTGAGAACACTGAAGCTTTCTTT. It encodes CASSLGLENTEAFF.

The table lists this clone with a count of one. The chain joins TRBV28 to TRBJ2-7; D is unresolved. Looked up from germline, CDR1 is MDHEN and CDR2 is SYDVKM. Trimming shortened V by 2 bases and J by 5 bases, and 13 bases separated the two germline ends. The CDR3 contains 14 residues. The CDR3: CASSLSGSLNEQYF. CDR3 DNA: TGTGCCAGCAGTTTAAGTGGGTCCCTTAACGAGCAGTACTTC.

This clone appeared a single time. V is TRBV5-1 and J is TRBJ1-2; weak D call: TRBD1 (6 bases). The CDR3 is 16 residues long. Germline V gene lookup returns CDR1 SGHRS and CDR2 YFSETQ. Trimming pared 4 bases from V and 0 bases from J, leaving 16 bases between. CDR3 in DNA: TGCGCCAGCAGCCCCGGAGCGGGGGCCACTAACTATGGCTACACCTTC. It yields the protein CASSPGAGATNYGYTF. Complete variable domain (other parts from reference TRBV5-1 and TRBJ1-2): KAGVTQTPRYLIKTRGQQVTLSCSPISGHRSVSWYQQTPGQGLQFLFEYFSETQRNKGNFPGRFSGRQFSNSRSEMNVSTLELGDSALYLCASSPGAGATNYGYTFGSGTRLTVV.

This clone was detected a few times. This chain joins TRBV20-1 and TRBJ1-1; D is undetermined. The V gene lost 3 bases and the J gene lost 4 bases, with 6 bases spanning the gap. The CDR3 consists of 11 residues. Germline CDR1 and CDR2: DFQATT and SNEGSKA (reference sequence). CDR3 loop: CSASQPTEAFF. The CDR3 nucleotides are TGCAGTGCTAGTCAGCCCACTGAAGCTTTCTTT.

This clone has ten or more counts. This rearrangement joins TRBV28 to TRBJ2-1; 9 nucleotides line up with TRBD2. The CDR3 runs to 13 residues. Trimming took 10 bases from V and 9 from J; bases not matched to a gene: 10. In germline, CDR1 is MDHEN, CDR2 SYDVKM. The CDR3 nucleotides read TGTGCCACCGCGGCGGGAGGGCCCCTTGAGCAGTTCTTC. It translates to CATAAGGPLEQFF.

CDR3 protein: CASSGGAGRMYNEQFF. The CDR3 DNA reads TGTGCCAGCAGCGGGGGGGCCGGGAGAATGTACAATGAGCAGTTCTTC. The chain links TRBV7-2 to TRBJ2-1; D possibly corresponds to TRBD2 (7 bases). Trimming stripped 5 bases from V and 4 bases from J, with 18 bases between. The CDR3 length is 16 residues. Per the germline V gene, CDR1 is SGHTA and CDR2 is FQGNSA.

V gene TRBV6-4 combines with J gene TRBJ2-6; no firm D call. V was pared by 3 bases and J by 4 bases, with 7 bases between. This CDR3 has 14 residues. CDR1 is MRHNA and CDR2 is SNTAGT in the germline V gene. The CDR3 coding sequence is TGTGCCAGCAGTGAGTTTCGGGGGGCCAACGTCCTGACTTTC. This gives the protein CASSEFRGANVLTF.

This chain joins TRBV7-8 and TRBJ1-3; TRBD1 agrees at 9 bases. The CDR3 covers 14 residues. Germline V gene sequence: CDR1 SGHVS, CDR2 FQNEAQ. V shed 5 bases and J 4 bases; nucleotides not matched to a gene: 3. CDR3 sequence (DNA): TGTGCCAGCAGCCGGGACAGGGTAGGAAACACCATATATTTT. Protein: CASSRDRVGNTIYF.

The chain has TRBV7-8 and TRBJ2-5; weak D call: TRBD2 (5 bases). There are 15 residues in the CDR3. Trimming took 5 bases from V and 4 from J, leaving 17 bases between them. Germline V CDR1 and CDR2: SGHVS, FQNEAQ. The CDR3 DNA reads TGTGCCAGCAGCCGAACCCGCGGGTTGGCAGAGACCCAGTACTTC. Residues: CASSRTRGLAETQYF.

The chain combines TRBV18 with TRBJ1-5, with TRBD1 as a possible D gene (5 bases). Deletions cut 4 bases from V and 5 bases from J, with 12 bases between. Per the germline V gene, CDR1 is KGHSH and CDR2 is LQKENI. The CDR3 consists of 14 residues. Here the CDR3 DNA reads TGTGCCAGCTCACGTTTGGGGGGGGATCAGCCCCAGCATTTT. This codes for CASSRLGGDQPQHF.

This chain links TRBV6-6 with TRBJ2-5, with 7 bases identical to TRBD1. Germline CDR1 MNHNY, CDR2 SVGAGI (reference sequence). The CDR3 is made up of 13 amino acids. V lost 5 bases and J lost 5; bases outside the gene matches: 5. CDR3: CASSPTGEETQYF. The CDR3 DNA reads as TGTGCCAGCAGTCCTACAGGGGAGGAGACCCAGTACTTC.

The chain uses TRBV5-6 and TRBJ2-5; 10 bases are a match to TRBD1. This CDR3 has 14 amino acids. Germline V gene data show CDR1 as SGHDT and CDR2 as YYEEEE. V shed 4 bases and J 4 bases; nucleotides not matched to a gene: 4. This CDR3 is CASSRQGAGETQYF. Written as DNA, the CDR3 is TGTGCCAGCAGCCGACAGGGGGCAGGAGAGACCCAGTACTTC.

V is TRBV23-1 and J is TRBJ2-1, with D tentatively TRBD1 (5 bases). TRBV23-1 is given ORF status, its function remaining uncertain. The CDR3 is 18 amino acids. V was pared by 2 bases and J by 3 bases, with 20 bases between. The CDR3 here is CASSQPQGLGYRYNEQFF. The CDR3, as DNA: TGCGCCAGCAGTCAACCGCAGGGATTGGGGTATCGCTACAATGAGCAGTTCTTC.

This clone showed up just once. This chain joins TRBV13 and TRBJ2-1; TRBD2 matches 11 bases. J lost 4 bases, V lost 5 bases, and 10 bases had no gene match. The CDR3 totals 17 residues. Germline CDR1 is PRHDT and CDR2 is FYEKMQ (reference sequence). The CDR3 protein is CASSPLYRTSGYNEQFF. The CDR3 nucleotides read TGTGCCAGCAGCCCACTATATCGGACTAGCGGGTACAATGAGCAGTTCTTC.

The V call is TRBV27, the J call TRBJ2-7, with D unclear. Germline-derived CDR1 and CDR2 are MNHEY and SMNVEV (reference sequence). CDR3 length: 16 amino acids. The germline V and J ends were trimmed by 3 bases and 0 bases, with 15 bases remaining between them. The CDR3 loop reads CASSLKQPPSSYEQYF. CDR3 DNA sequence: TGTGCCAGCAGTTTGAAACAGCCTCCGAGCTCCTACGAGCAGTACTTC.

The rearrangement links TRBV4-3 to TRBJ2-3, with D hard to call. Germline CDR1 is LGHNA and CDR2 is YSLEER. V lost 2 bases, J lost 4 bases, and 16 bases lay in between. CDR3 length: 16 residues. The CDR3 DNA reads TGCGCCAGCAGCCAATCCCACCCCCCACGGGCAGATACGCAGTATTTT. Translated, it gives CASSQSHPPRADTQYF.

The chain recombines TRBV7-8 with TRBJ1-1; D ambiguous. The CDR3 consists of 11 residues. Germline lookup yields CDR1 SGHVS and CDR2 FQNEAQ. Trimming took off 6 bases at V and 3 bases at J, with 5 bases between the two ends. Written as DNA, the CDR3 is TGTGCCAGCAGGGTCTACACTGAAGCTTTCTTT. This gives the protein CASRVYTEAFF.

This clone was recorded a few times. The rearrangement links TRBV7-8 to TRBJ2-7; 7 nucleotides agree with TRBD1. The CDR3 runs to 15 residues. V shed 3 bases and J 3 bases; nucleotides not matched to a gene: 8. Germline V gives CDR1 SGHVS, CDR2 FQNEAQ. CDR3 amino acids: CASSLVTGEHYEQYF. The CDR3 DNA reads as TGTGCCAGCAGCTTGGTTACAGGGGAGCACTACGAGCAGTACTTC.